Listed below are T cell receptor beta chains from one sample, sequenced in a study of human T cells and chemical hapten exposure. Via MiXCR, TCRdb re-called the RACE reads, giving one row per CDR3 protein. The profile shows some 70,000 distinct CDR3 sequences, under 13% of them singletons. The sequencing here drew on whole blood, taken in connection with sensitization to the hapten diphenylcyclopropenone (DPC). The receptors were sampled from a woman aged 45-59 years with alopecia areata. Some clones in this sample may be carry-over from other donors' samples. The CDR3 runs from the conserved cysteine through the conserved F or W. Fields, in order: V gene, J gene, D gene, CDR3 length, CDR3 protein. D genes are given only for firm matches.

V gene: TRBV3-1
J gene: TRBJ2-7
D gene: TRBD2
CDR3 length: 14
CDR3 protein: CASSTGGGSYEQYF

V gene: TRBV11-2
J gene: TRBJ2-6
D gene: .
CDR3 length: 14
CDR3 protein: CASSRNSGANVLTF

V gene: TRBV20-1
J gene: TRBJ1-1
D gene: TRBD1
CDR3 length: 14
CDR3 protein: CSARNHRGLNEAFF

V gene: TRBV18
J gene: TRBJ2-1
D gene: .
CDR3 length: 16
CDR3 protein: CASSPNSGEAYNEQFF

V gene: TRBV24-1
J gene: TRBJ2-1
D gene: .
CDR3 length: 13
CDR3 protein: CATSEPATNEQFF

V gene: TRBV20-1
J gene: TRBJ1-6
D gene: TRBD1
CDR3 length: 15
CDR3 protein: CSARRTGVYNSPLHF

V gene: TRBV11-2
J gene: TRBJ2-7
D gene: TRBD2
CDR3 length: 15
CDR3 protein: CASSLIGGSSYEQYF

V gene: TRBV5-1
J gene: TRBJ1-2
D gene: .
CDR3 length: 13
CDR3 protein: CASSLTTDYGYTF

V gene: TRBV5-5
J gene: TRBJ1-5
D gene: TRBD1
CDR3 length: 15
CDR3 protein: CASSRTGGEGQPQHF

V gene: TRBV9
J gene: TRBJ2-3
D gene: .
CDR3 length: 14
CDR3 protein: CASSVYPGTDTQYF

V gene: TRBV3-1
J gene: TRBJ2-1
D gene: TRBD2
CDR3 length: 14
CDR3 protein: CASSPTSGSSQQFF

V gene: TRBV5-1
J gene: TRBJ2-3
D gene: TRBD2
CDR3 length: 16
CDR3 protein: CASSLVLAGGADTQYF

V gene: TRBV21-1
J gene: TRBJ1-5
D gene: .
CDR3 length: 10
CDR3 protein: CASIPLAQHF

V gene: TRBV7-9
J gene: TRBJ2-3
D gene: .
CDR3 length: 16
CDR3 protein: CASSLGPLGSTDTQYF

V gene: TRBV2
J gene: TRBJ2-7
D gene: TRBD1
CDR3 length: 13
CDR3 protein: CASSEDRGYEQYF

V gene: TRBV30
J gene: TRBJ2-7
D gene: .
CDR3 length: 13
CDR3 protein: CAWANDGSYEQYF

V gene: TRBV20-1
J gene: TRBJ2-3
D gene: .
CDR3 length: 14
CDR3 protein: CSVAGGAGKDTQYF

V gene: TRBV12-3/TRBV12-4
J gene: TRBJ2-7
D gene: .
CDR3 length: 13
CDR3 protein: CASSLGQGGTWSF

V gene: TRBV11-2
J gene: TRBJ2-2
D gene: .
CDR3 length: 17
CDR3 protein: CASSLVQLAERAGELFF

V gene: TRBV5-4
J gene: TRBJ2-2
D gene: .
CDR3 length: 15
CDR3 protein: CASSLTGRNTGELFF

V gene: TRBV7-9
J gene: TRBJ1-6
D gene: TRBD1
CDR3 length: 17
CDR3 protein: CASSSQDREGIYSPLHF

V gene: TRBV3-1
J gene: TRBJ2-5
D gene: .
CDR3 length: 12
CDR3 protein: CASTRIGETQYF

V gene: TRBV29-1
J gene: TRBJ2-2
D gene: .
CDR3 length: 17
CDR3 protein: CSVAGPRGWANTGELFF

V gene: TRBV2
J gene: TRBJ1-5
D gene: .
CDR3 length: 15
CDR3 protein: CASSEEVTGTQPQHF

V gene: TRBV6-2/TRBV6-3
J gene: TRBJ2-1
D gene: .
CDR3 length: 13
CDR3 protein: CASRGREDNEQFF

V gene: TRBV7-2
J gene: TRBJ2-3
D gene: TRBD2
CDR3 length: 16
CDR3 protein: CASSFERLASADTQYF

V gene: TRBV7-6
J gene: TRBJ2-1
D gene: .
CDR3 length: 14
CDR3 protein: CASIPLGDYNEQFF

V gene: TRBV7-2
J gene: TRBJ2-5
D gene: TRBD1
CDR3 length: 14
CDR3 protein: CASSWTGFQETQYF

V gene: TRBV28
J gene: TRBJ1-2
D gene: TRBD1
CDR3 length: 13
CDR3 protein: CASRMTGNYGYTF

V gene: TRBV4-2
J gene: TRBJ2-7
D gene: .
CDR3 length: 13
CDR3 protein: CASSAPGSYEQYF

V gene: TRBV3-1
J gene: TRBJ1-2
D gene: TRBD1
CDR3 length: 15
CDR3 protein: CASSQGDSRYYGYTF

V gene: TRBV7-9
J gene: TRBJ2-6
D gene: .
CDR3 length: 17
CDR3 protein: CASSPPYRDSGANVLTF

V gene: TRBV11-2
J gene: TRBJ2-3
D gene: .
CDR3 length: 16
CDR3 protein: CASSRSVGGGADTQYF

V gene: TRBV5-1
J gene: TRBJ2-7
D gene: .
CDR3 length: 13
CDR3 protein: CASSLLQRYEQYF

V gene: TRBV7-6
J gene: TRBJ2-3
D gene: .
CDR3 length: 13
CDR3 protein: CASSRTITDTQYF

V gene: TRBV7-2
J gene: TRBJ1-5
D gene: .
CDR3 length: 16
CDR3 protein: CASSLASTYLNQPQHF

V gene: TRBV4-2
J gene: TRBJ1-4
D gene: .
CDR3 length: 12
CDR3 protein: CASSQEEGRLFF

V gene: TRBV18
J gene: TRBJ1-1
D gene: .
CDR3 length: 13
CDR3 protein: CASSAKDNTEAFF

V gene: TRBV7-2
J gene: TRBJ2-3
D gene: .
CDR3 length: 15
CDR3 protein: CASSLNPLGTDTQYF

V gene: TRBV5-6
J gene: TRBJ2-1
D gene: .
CDR3 length: 13
CDR3 protein: CASSRTEFNEQFF

V gene: TRBV29-1
J gene: TRBJ2-1
D gene: .
CDR3 length: 10
CDR3 protein: CSVANNEQFF

V gene: TRBV20-1
J gene: TRBJ1-5
D gene: .
CDR3 length: 15
CDR3 protein: CSAYSPRDTNQPQHF

V gene: TRBV29-1
J gene: TRBJ2-7
D gene: .
CDR3 length: 14
CDR3 protein: CSVGYGGGSYEQYF

V gene: TRBV7-9
J gene: TRBJ2-1
D gene: .
CDR3 length: 16
CDR3 protein: CASSFGGRPIGNEQFF

V gene: TRBV7-3
J gene: TRBJ1-1
D gene: .
CDR3 length: 13
CDR3 protein: CASSADMNTEAFF

V gene: TRBV7-9
J gene: TRBJ2-5
D gene: TRBD2
CDR3 length: 13
CDR3 protein: CASSPGGGETQYF

V gene: TRBV5-1
J gene: TRBJ1-3
D gene: .
CDR3 length: 12
CDR3 protein: CASSLEGTRVYF

V gene: TRBV29-1
J gene: TRBJ2-1
D gene: .
CDR3 length: 13
CDR3 protein: CSVGAGSYNEQFF

V gene: TRBV7-9
J gene: TRBJ2-1
D gene: .
CDR3 length: 11
CDR3 protein: CASSLGGSRVF